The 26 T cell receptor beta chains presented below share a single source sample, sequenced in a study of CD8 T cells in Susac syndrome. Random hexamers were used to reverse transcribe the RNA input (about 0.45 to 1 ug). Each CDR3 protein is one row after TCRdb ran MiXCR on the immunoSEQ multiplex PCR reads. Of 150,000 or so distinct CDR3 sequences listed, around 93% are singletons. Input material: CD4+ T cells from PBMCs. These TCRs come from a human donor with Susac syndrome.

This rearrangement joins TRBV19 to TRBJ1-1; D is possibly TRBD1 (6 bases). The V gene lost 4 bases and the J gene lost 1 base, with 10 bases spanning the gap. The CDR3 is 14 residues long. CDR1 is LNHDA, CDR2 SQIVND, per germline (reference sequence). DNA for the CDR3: TGTGCCAGTAGTACCGGACAGAGGAACACTGAAGCTTTCTTT. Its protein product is CASSTGQRNTEAFF.

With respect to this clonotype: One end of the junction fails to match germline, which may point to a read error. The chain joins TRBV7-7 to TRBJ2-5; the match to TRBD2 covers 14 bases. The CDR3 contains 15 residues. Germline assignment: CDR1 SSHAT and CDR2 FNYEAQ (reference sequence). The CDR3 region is CASSFGLAGGETQYF. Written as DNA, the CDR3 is TGTGCTAGCAGCTTTGGACTAGCGGGGGGAGAGACCCAGTACTTC.

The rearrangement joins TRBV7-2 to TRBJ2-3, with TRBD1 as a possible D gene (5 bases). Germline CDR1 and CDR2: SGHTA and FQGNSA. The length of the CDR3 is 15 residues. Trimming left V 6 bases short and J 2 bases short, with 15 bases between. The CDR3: CASRATAQYTDTQYF. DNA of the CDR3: TGTGCCAGCAGGGCGACAGCCCAATACACAGATACGCAGTATTTT.

CDR3 loop: CSCYNTEAFF. CDR3 DNA: TGCTCCTGTTACAACACTGAAGCTTTCTTT. The chain employs TRBV29-1 and TRBJ1-1; D unresolved. There are 10 residues in the CDR3. Germline V gives CDR1 SQVTM, CDR2 ANQGSEA.

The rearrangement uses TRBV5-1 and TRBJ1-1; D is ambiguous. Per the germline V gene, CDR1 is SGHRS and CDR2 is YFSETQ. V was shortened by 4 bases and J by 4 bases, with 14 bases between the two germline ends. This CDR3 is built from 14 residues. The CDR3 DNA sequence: TGCGCCAGCAGCGTGGACCGGGGTGGCACTGAAGCTTTCTTT. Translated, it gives CASSVDRGGTEAFF.

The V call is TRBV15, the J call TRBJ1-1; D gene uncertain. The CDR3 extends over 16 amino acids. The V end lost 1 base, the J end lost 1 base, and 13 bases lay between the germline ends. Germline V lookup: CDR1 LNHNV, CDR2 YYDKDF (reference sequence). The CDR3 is CATSRVLTEPNTEAFF. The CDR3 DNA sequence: TGTGCCACCAGCAGAGTTTTGACGGAGCCGAACACTGAAGCTTTCTTT.

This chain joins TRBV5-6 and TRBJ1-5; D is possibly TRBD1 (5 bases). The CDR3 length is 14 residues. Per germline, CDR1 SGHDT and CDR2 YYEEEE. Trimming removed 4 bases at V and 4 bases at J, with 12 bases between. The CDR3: CASSIRDRNQPQHF. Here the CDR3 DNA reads TGTGCCAGCAGCATCCGGGACCGTAATCAGCCCCAGCATTTT.

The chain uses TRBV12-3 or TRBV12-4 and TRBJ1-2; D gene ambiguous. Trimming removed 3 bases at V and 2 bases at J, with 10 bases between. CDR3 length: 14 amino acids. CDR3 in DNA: TGTGCCAGCAGTTTCGCCCGTTACAACTATGGCTACACCTTC. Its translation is CASSFARYNYGYTF.

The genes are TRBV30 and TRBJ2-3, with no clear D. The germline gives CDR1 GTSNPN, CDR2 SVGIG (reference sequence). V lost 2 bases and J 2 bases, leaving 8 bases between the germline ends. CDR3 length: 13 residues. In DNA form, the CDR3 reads TGTGCCTGGAGTCTGGATATCACAGATACGCAGTATTTT. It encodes CAWSLDITDTQYF.

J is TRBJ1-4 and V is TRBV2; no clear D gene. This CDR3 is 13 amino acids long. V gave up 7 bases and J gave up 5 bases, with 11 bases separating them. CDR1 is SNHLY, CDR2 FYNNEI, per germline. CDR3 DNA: TGTGCCAGCACTTCGGGCCGCAATGAAAAACTGTTTTTT. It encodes CASTSGRNEKLFF.

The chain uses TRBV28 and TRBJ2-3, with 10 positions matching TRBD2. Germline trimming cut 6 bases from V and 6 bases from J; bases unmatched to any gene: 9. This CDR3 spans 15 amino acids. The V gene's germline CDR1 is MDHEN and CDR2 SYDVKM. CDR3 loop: CASSTLSGGPDTQYF. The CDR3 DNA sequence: TGTGCCAGCAGCACCCTTAGCGGGGGGCCCGATACGCAGTATTTT.

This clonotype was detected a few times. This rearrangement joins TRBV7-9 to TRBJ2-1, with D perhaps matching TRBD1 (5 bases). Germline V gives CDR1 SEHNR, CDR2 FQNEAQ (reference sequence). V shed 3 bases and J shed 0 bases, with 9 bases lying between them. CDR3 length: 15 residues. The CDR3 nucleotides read TGTGCCAGCAGCTTTGGGGCTAGCTCCTACAATGAGCAGTTCTTC. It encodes CASSFGASSYNEQFF. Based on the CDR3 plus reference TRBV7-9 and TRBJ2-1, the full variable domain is DTGVSQNPRHKITKRGQNVTFRCDPISEHNRLYWYRQTLGQGPEFLTYFQNEAQLEKSRLLSDRFSAERPKGSFSTLEIQRTEQGDSAMYLCASSFGASSYNEQFFGPGTRLTVL.

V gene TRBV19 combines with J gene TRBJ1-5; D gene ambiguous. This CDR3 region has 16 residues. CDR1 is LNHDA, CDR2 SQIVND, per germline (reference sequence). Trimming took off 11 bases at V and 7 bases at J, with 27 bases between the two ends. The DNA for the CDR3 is TGTGCCTTCCCCTCCCGGCGCGGCTGGTTCCGACAGCCCCAGCATTTT. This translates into CAFPSRRGWFRQPQHF.

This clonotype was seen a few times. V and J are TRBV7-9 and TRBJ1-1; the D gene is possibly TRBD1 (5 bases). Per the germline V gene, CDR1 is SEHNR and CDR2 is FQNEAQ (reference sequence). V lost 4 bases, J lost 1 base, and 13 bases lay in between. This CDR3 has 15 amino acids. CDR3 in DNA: TGTGCCAGCAGCTCCCGTGGGGGGGAGAACACTGAAGCTTTCTTT. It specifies CASSSRGGENTEAFF. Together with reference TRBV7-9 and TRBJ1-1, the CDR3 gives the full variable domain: DTGVSQNPRHKITKRGQNVTFRCDPISEHNRLYWYRQTLGQGPEFLTYFQNEAQLEKSRLLSDRFSAERPKGSFSTLEIQRTEQGDSAMYLCASSSRGGENTEAFFGQGTRLTVV.

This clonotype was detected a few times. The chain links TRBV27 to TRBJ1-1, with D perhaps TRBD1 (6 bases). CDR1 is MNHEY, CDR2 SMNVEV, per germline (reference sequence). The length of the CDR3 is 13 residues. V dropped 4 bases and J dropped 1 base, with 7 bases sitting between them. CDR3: CASSSQGNTEAFF. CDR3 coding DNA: TGTGCCAGCAGTTCACAGGGGAACACTGAAGCTTTCTTT.

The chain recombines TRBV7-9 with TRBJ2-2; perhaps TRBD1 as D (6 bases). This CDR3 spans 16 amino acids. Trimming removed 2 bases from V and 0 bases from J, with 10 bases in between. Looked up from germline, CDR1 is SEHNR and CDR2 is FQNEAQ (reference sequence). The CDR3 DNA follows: TGTGCCAGCAGCTTATTGTCAGGGGCGAACACCGGGGAGCTGTTTTTT. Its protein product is CASSLLSGANTGELFF.

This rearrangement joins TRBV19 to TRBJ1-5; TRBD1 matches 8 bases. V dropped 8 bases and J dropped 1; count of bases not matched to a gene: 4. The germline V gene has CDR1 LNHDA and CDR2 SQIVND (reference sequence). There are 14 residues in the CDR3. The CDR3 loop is CASQDRVSNQPQHF. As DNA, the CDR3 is TGTGCCAGTCAGGACAGGGTGAGCAATCAGCCCCAGCATTTT. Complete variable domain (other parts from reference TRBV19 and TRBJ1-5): DGGITQSPKYLFRKEGQNVTLSCEQNLNHDAMYWYRQDPGQGLRLIYYSQIVNDFQKGDIAEGYSVSREKKESFPLTVTSAQKNPTAFYLCASQDRVSNQPQHFGDGTRLSIL.

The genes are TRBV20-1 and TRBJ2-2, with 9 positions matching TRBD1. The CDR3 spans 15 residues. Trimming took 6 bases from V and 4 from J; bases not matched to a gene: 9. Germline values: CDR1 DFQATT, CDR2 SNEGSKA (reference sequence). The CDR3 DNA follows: TGCAGTGCCCCGATCGGGACAGGGCCCACCGGGGAGCTGTTTTTT. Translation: CSAPIGTGPTGELFF.

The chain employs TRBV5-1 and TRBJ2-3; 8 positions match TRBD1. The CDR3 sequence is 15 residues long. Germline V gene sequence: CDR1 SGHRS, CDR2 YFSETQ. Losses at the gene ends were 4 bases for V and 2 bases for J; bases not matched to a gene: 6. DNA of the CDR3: TGCGCCAGCAGCGCGACAGGGGATCACACAGATACGCAGTATTTT. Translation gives CASSATGDHTDTQYF.

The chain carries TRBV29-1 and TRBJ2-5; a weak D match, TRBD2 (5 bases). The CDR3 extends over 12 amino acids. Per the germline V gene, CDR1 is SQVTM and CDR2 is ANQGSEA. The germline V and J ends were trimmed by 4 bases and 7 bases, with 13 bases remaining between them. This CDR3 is CSVVPSEGTQYF. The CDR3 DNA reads TGCAGCGTTGTGCCCAGCGAGGGGACCCAGTACTTC.

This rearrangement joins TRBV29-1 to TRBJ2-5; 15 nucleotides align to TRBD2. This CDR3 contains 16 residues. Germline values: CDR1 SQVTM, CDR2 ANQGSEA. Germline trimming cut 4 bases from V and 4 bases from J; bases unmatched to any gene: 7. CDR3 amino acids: CSVVRGLAGGSETQYF. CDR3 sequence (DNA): TGCAGCGTTGTGAGGGGACTAGCGGGAGGTTCAGAGACCCAGTACTTC.

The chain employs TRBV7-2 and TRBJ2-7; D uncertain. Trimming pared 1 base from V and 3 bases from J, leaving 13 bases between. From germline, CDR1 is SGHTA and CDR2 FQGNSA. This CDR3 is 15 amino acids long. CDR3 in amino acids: CASSLEGQLGYEQYF. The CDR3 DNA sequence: TGTGCCAGCAGCTTAGAAGGTCAGCTGGGCTACGAGCAGTACTTC. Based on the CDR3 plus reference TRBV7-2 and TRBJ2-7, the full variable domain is GAGVSQSPSNKVTEKGKDVELRCDPISGHTALYWYRQSLGQGLEFLIYFQGNSAPDKSGLPSDRFSAERTGGSVSTLTIQRTQQEDSAVYLCASSLEGQLGYEQYFGPGTRLTVT.

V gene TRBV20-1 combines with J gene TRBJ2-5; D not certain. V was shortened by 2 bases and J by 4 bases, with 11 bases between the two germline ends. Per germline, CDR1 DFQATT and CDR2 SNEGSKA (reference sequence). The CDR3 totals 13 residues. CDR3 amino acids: CSARFGIGETQYF. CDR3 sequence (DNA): TGCAGTGCTAGATTTGGGATAGGAGAGACCCAGTACTTC.

CDR3 sequence: CASSKETGAYEQYF. CDR3 nucleotide sequence: TGTGCCAGCAGCAAGGAAACGGGGGCCTACGAGCAGTACTTC. The V gene is TRBV4-2, the J gene TRBJ2-7; possibly TRBD2 for D (6 bases). From germline, CDR1 is LGHNA and CDR2 YNFKEQ. Trimming took 5 bases from V and 2 from J, leaving 13 bases between them. The CDR3 runs 14 residues.

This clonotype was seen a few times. The CDR3 coding sequence is TGTGCCAGCAGTTTTTCCACAGATACGCAGTATTTT. Protein product: CASSFSTDTQYF. The V call is TRBV12-3 or TRBV12-4, the J call TRBJ2-3; no reliable D call. V lost 3 bases, J lost 2 bases, and 3 bases lay in between. The CDR3 sequence is 12 residues long.

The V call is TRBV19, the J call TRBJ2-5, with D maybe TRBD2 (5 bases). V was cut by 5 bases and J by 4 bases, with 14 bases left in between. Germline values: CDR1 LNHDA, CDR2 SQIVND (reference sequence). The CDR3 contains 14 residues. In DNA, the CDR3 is TGTGCCAGTAGTCTGGACGGTCGGGGAGAGACCCAGTACTTC. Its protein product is CASSLDGRGETQYF.